One and the same sample provided the 10 T cell receptor beta chains below, sequenced in a study of blood T cell repertoires in COVID-19. Clones were sequenced by immunoSEQ multiplex PCR, and TCRdb holds only the in-frame ones, with some missing. The table records approximately 120,000 clones, nearly 85% of them present only once. The specimen was peripheral blood. The receptors come from a woman aged 45-65 years with acute or convalescent COVID-19.

The CDR3 region has the DNA TGTGCCAGCAGCCCGACAGGGATCCATAACTATGGCTACACCTTC. Protein: CASSPTGIHNYGYTF. The chain employs TRBV28 and TRBJ1-2, with 7 bases that match TRBD1. Germline values: CDR1 MDHEN, CDR2 SYDVKM. J lost 1 base, V lost 6 bases, and 8 bases had no gene match. The CDR3 is 15 residues long.

In this sample, this clone turned up a few times. The chain recombines TRBV11-2 with TRBJ2-7; tentative D call: TRBD1 (7 bases). Trimming pared 5 bases from V and 4 bases from J, leaving 21 bases between. The V gene's germline CDR1 is SGHAT and CDR2 FQNNGV. This CDR3 contains 16 residues. For the CDR3, the DNA is TGTGCCAGCAGCCCACTCCAGCGACAGGGAGGATACGAGCAGTACTTC. Translated: CASSPLQRQGGYEQYF.

The rearrangement joins TRBV18 to TRBJ2-7; TRBD2 is a possible D gene (6 bases). CDR3 length: 12 amino acids. V lost 6 bases to trimming and J lost 2 bases, with 8 bases between them. Per the germline V gene, CDR1 is KGHSH and CDR2 is LQKENI. This CDR3 is CASSGGAYEQYF. The CDR3 DNA reads as TGTGCCAGCTCCGGGGGTGCCTACGAGCAGTACTTC.

This clone turned up a few times. The rearrangement uses TRBV5-1 and TRBJ2-2; 11 nucleotides line up with TRBD1. CDR1 and CDR2 from the germline V gene are SGHRS and YFSETQ. The CDR3 length is 16 residues. J gave up 4 bases and V 4 bases, and 6 bases lay outside the gene matches. Here the CDR3 reads CASSRVGTGGTGELFF. In DNA form, the CDR3 reads TGCGCCAGCAGCAGGGTCGGGACAGGGGGCACCGGGGAGCTGTTTTTT.

This chain joins TRBV5-5 and TRBJ2-7; 9 bases fit TRBD1. Looked up from germline, CDR1 is SGHKS and CDR2 is YYEKEE (reference sequence). The CDR3 has 15 amino acids. Trimming removed 4 bases from V and 3 bases from J; junction bases left unmatched: 8. CDR3: CASSQPGQGHYEQYF. Written as DNA, the CDR3 is TGTGCCAGCAGCCAACCGGGACAGGGACACTACGAGCAGTACTTC.

The chain has TRBV5-1 and TRBJ1-1; 8 nucleotides align to TRBD1. Germline V gene data show CDR1 as SGHRS and CDR2 as YFSETQ. This CDR3 region has 14 residues. The V segment lost 4 bases and the J segment 5 bases; nucleotides outside the gene matches: 7. The CDR3 region is CASSTGQGLTEAFF. The CDR3 region has the DNA TGCGCCAGCAGCACAGGACAGGGTCTTACTGAAGCTTTCTTT.

The V gene is TRBV6-5, the J gene TRBJ2-7; 9 nucleotides agree with TRBD1. V dropped 7 bases and J dropped 2; count of bases not matched to a gene: 3. The CDR3 contains 13 residues. Germline CDR1 MNHEY, CDR2 SVGAGI. The CDR3 loop reads CASTGTGPYEQYF. The CDR3 nucleotides are TGTGCCAGCACCGGGACAGGGCCCTACGAGCAGTACTTC.

This sequence joins TRBV18 and TRBJ1-1; D unresolved. Trimming took off 4 bases at V and 5 bases at J, with 14 bases between the two ends. CDR1 and CDR2 from the germline V gene are KGHSH and LQKENI. This CDR3 has 14 residues. CDR3 residues: CASSRGLSGTEAFF. The CDR3 nucleotides read TGTGCCAGCTCACGCGGACTATCTGGGACTGAAGCTTTCTTT.

The chain recombines TRBV5-1 with TRBJ1-2; possibly TRBD1 for D (6 bases). CDR1 and CDR2 (germline): SGHRS, YFSETQ. The V end lost 3 bases, the J end lost 7 bases, and 13 bases lay between the germline ends. The CDR3 covers 13 residues. CDR3 bases: TGCGCCAGCAGCTCGGGACAAGGCGCTGGCTACACCTTC. It specifies CASSSGQGAGYTF.

In its sample, this clone was seen once. The chain carries TRBV25-1 and TRBJ2-3; TRBD2 matches at 9 bases. Trimming took 5 bases from V and 1 from J; bases not matched to a gene: 1. The germline V gene encodes CDR1 MGHDK and CDR2 SYGVNS. The CDR3 contains 14 residues. The CDR3 region is CASSIAGGTDTQYF. DNA of the CDR3: TGTGCCAGCAGTATAGCGGGGGGCACAGATACGCAGTATTTT.